The 8 T cell receptor beta chains in this list originate from one sample, sequenced in a study of beta chain features in type 1 diabetes. The study reverse transcribed the entire isolated RNA, so it sequenced expressed TCRB transcripts. Repertoires were generated with immunoSEQ multiplex PCR, while TCRdb's copy carries only in-frame clones and drops some. Of 900,000 or so clones in the sample, roughly 17% are singletons; the top ten hold 0.02% to 0.025%. The source material was naive CD4+ T cells from blood. Every receptor here comes from a woman under 30 in good health.

This clone was seen a few times. The chain is built from TRBV5-1 and TRBJ2-6; D may correspond to TRBD1 or TRBD2 (6 bases each). The CDR3 totals 16 residues. Germline V CDR1 and CDR2: SGHRS, YFSETQ. V was shortened by 4 bases and J by 3 bases, with 14 bases between the two germline ends. The CDR3 spells CASSRGPGDGANVLTF. CDR3 nucleotides: TGCGCCAGCAGCCGGGGGCCAGGAGATGGGGCCAACGTCCTGACTTTC. The variable domain in full, completed from reference TRBV5-1 and TRBJ2-6, reads KAGVTQTPRYLIKTRGQQVTLSCSPISGHRSVSWYQQTPGQGLQFLFEYFSETQRNKGNFPGRFSGRQFSNSRSEMNVSTLELGDSALYLCASSRGPGDGANVLTFGAGSRLTVL.

This chain connects TRBV5-4 to TRBJ2-1; a possible D gene is TRBD2 (5 bases). Trimming pared 4 bases from V and 5 bases from J, leaving 13 bases between. Looked up from germline, CDR1 is SGHNT and CDR2 is YYREEE (reference sequence). The CDR3 totals 14 residues. The CDR3 region has the DNA TGTGCCAGCAGCCTCAAGCGGACCAACAATGAGCAGTTCTTC. Its translation: CASSLKRTNNEQFF.

The V gene is TRBV5-1, the J gene TRBJ2-5, with 7 bases aligning to TRBD1. The length of the CDR3 is 14 residues. V lost 3 bases and J lost 3; bases outside the gene matches: 5. Germline assignment: CDR1 SGHRS and CDR2 YFSETQ. DNA for the CDR3: TGCGCCAGCAGCTCTCGACAGGGAAAAGAGACCCAGTACTTC. Its translation is CASSSRQGKETQYF.

This clone has only a few counts. This chain joins TRBV4-1 and TRBJ2-5; a possible D gene is TRBD2 (5 bases). The CDR3 contains 12 residues. Trimming took 9 bases from V and 2 from J, leaving 10 bases between them. Looked up from germline, CDR1 is MGHRA and CDR2 is YSYEKL. The CDR3 sequence: CASHDYQETQYF. CDR3 nucleotide sequence: TGCGCCAGTCATGACTATCAAGAGACCCAGTACTTC.

This clone has just a few counts. The CDR3: CASSLRQLDGYTF. The CDR3 coding sequence is TGTGCCAGCAGTCTCAGACAACTTGATGGCTACACCTTC. The chain uses TRBV6-6 and TRBJ1-2; D gene ambiguous. Trimming took off 5 bases at V and 6 bases at J, with 13 bases between the two ends. Per germline, CDR1 MNHNY and CDR2 SVGAGI (reference sequence). The CDR3 totals 13 residues.

The chain recombines TRBV7-9 with TRBJ1-4; no clear D gene. CDR1 is SEHNR and CDR2 is FQNEAQ in the germline V gene (reference sequence). Trimming removed 2 bases at V and 5 bases at J, with 9 bases between. The CDR3 runs to 14 residues. CDR3 in amino acids: CASSLHGINEKLFF. The CDR3 region has the DNA TGTGCCAGCAGCTTACACGGGATAAATGAAAAACTGTTTTTT.

V usage is TRBV7-6 and J usage is TRBJ2-7; D is perhaps TRBD2 (6 bases). Germline values: CDR1 SGHVS, CDR2 FNYEAQ. The CDR3 is made up of 12 amino acids. V shed 10 bases and J shed 6 bases, with 16 bases lying between them. CDR3 nucleotide sequence: TGTGCCAACGGGGGAGATCACTCCGAGCAGTACTTC. This translates into CANGGDHSEQYF.

The rearrangement uses TRBV7-9 and TRBJ2-5; 7 bases match TRBD1. The end of the DNA fits TRBJ2-7 better, so the J call may be wrong. CDR1 is SEHNR and CDR2 is FQNEAQ in the germline V gene (reference sequence). The CDR3 has 14 residues. CDR3 DNA sequence: TGTGCCAGCAGTTCACAGGGGAGCTCCTACGAGCAGTACTTC. The encoded protein is CASSSQGSSYEQYF.